The T cell receptor (beta chain) described here comes from a study of monozygotic twins with inflammatory bowel disease. Broader study findings: Telling different T cell subtypes apart from each other was not possible.

Staff drew a roughly 2.5 ml blood sample from each donor. This CDR3 is 14 amino acids long. Germline-derived CDR1 and CDR2 are SGHTA and FQGNSA. About this clonotype: The target antigen is unknown.

TCRdb processed the 5' RACE reads again and assigns one entry to each CDR3 protein, with no DNA. The sample's table shows 400,000 or so distinct CDR3 sequences. What was sequenced was blood. V is TRBV7-2 and J is TRBJ1-5; with no DNA, the TCRdb D assignment of TRBD1 cannot be verified. The clonotype originates from a human donor with ulcerative colitis or Crohn's disease, or a healthy co-twin of an affected twin (not recorded which). Here the CDR3 reads CASSQQGADQPQHF.